This TCR beta chain is from a study of blood T cell repertoires in COVID-19. Study-wide context: Specimens from acute and convalescent COVID-19 originated in the United States, Italy and Spain.

Germline assignment: CDR1 SGHNT and CDR2 YYREEE (reference sequence). The CDR3 runs 15 residues. Between the trimmed V and J ends, which lost 2 bases and 7 bases, there was a span of 16 bases. Seattle's cohort entered during active infection and was followed longitudinally. Some clones are missing from TCRdb's copy, which holds only in-frame ones; the method was immunoSEQ multiplex PCR. The sample records hundreds of thousands of clones, 75% to 90% being singletons. Material for sequencing was peripheral blood. The chain couples TRBV5-4 to TRBJ2-1; a possible D gene is TRBD2 (5 bases). This TCR derives from a young man with COVID-19, enrolled during active disease. The DNA for the CDR3 is TGTGCCAGCAGCTTCGGACGGGGTTATGGGAATGAGCAGTTCTTC. Protein product: CASSFGRGYGNEQFF.